This T cell receptor beta chain was sequenced during a study of blood T cell repertoires in COVID-19. Study background: The origin of the acute and convalescent COVID-19 samples was the United States, Italy and Spain.

Method: immunoSEQ multiplex PCR; TCRdb's copy keeps in-frame clones and lacks some. This repertoire shows about 270,000 clones, roughly 90% found once; its top ten account for around 0.9%. From germline, CDR1 is MNHEY and CDR2 SMNVEV (reference sequence). The CDR3 consists of 15 residues. V trimming: 4 bases; J trimming: 10 bases; junction bases outside the gene matches: 6. Self-reported history from a screening survey and questionnaire set each donor's cohort. The sample taken for sequencing was PBMCs or T cells enriched from blood (not recorded which). This chain uses TRBV27 with TRBJ2-1; 14 bases map to TRBD2. This TCR was sampled from a woman aged 30 to 39 who had recovered from COVID-19. In DNA form, the CDR3 reads TGTGCCAGCAGTTCCCGGGGACTAGCGGGAGAAGAGCAGTTCTTC. Amino acids: CASSSRGLAGEEQFF.